This T cell receptor beta chain was captured in a study of shared clonotypes between healthy human individuals. Some clones are missing from TCRdb's copy, which holds only in-frame ones; the method was immunoSEQ multiplex PCR. The table records about 2.4 million clones, under 95% of them present only once. Study-level points and caveats: Generally, estimated richness proved larger in naive subsets than it did in memory subsets. Relative to clonotypes present in all four donors, those not shared had lower generation probabilities. It was the few donors that limited the genetic and exposure-history diversity represented.

Concerning this clone: The antigen is unknown.

The sample consisted of naive CD4+ T cells from PBMCs. The subset: CD45RA+ positively selected. The receptor comes from a man aged 18-30 years in good health. Some clones in this sample may be carry-over from other donors' samples.

The CDR3 protein is CASSPLTGPVVAYTF. The DNA of the CDR3 is TGTGCCAGTAGTCCACTGACAGGGCCCGTGGTTGCCTACACCTTC. The genes are TRBV19 and TRBJ1-2; TRBD1 aligns across 7 bases. J gave up 10 bases and V 5 bases, and 16 bases lay outside the gene matches. Germline lookup yields CDR1 LNHDA and CDR2 SQIVND (reference sequence). This CDR3 region has 15 residues.